The subject of this entry is one T cell receptor (beta chain). Its antigen is currently not known. Counted from cysteine to phenylalanine, this CDR3 has 15 amino acids. Only the CDR3 part of the read is kept: 45 bases, read in frame from the first base. From a lookup of the germline V gene, CDR1 and CDR2 are MNHEY and SVGAGI. Relative to germline, V is 5 bases shorter and J is 4 bases shorter, with 17 bases between their ends. This sample is part of a study of cytomegalovirus exposure and HLA in healthy donors (dated by TCRdb to between 2016 and 2019). In the study overall: An earlier analysis of approximately 600 of the donors reported about 250 Gb of sequence data and 117 million unique TCR beta sequences from roughly 200 million T cells. An early release covering about 600 HLA-typed donors comprised about 300 gigabases of sequencing data and approximately 80 million unique TCR sequences. Of the roughly 410 genotyped donors, less than 85% were placed in the genetic ancestry cluster associated with self-reported Caucasian donors. The study was designed to test whether signatures of past pathogen exposure could be identified by cataloging public T cell receptors. The study used immunosequencing to profile the T cell repertoires of 666 subjects and linked those repertoires to cytomegalovirus serostatus. A separate validation cohort of over a hundred different subjects was used in addition to the roughly 670-subject first cohort. The study combined high-throughput TCR immunosequencing, statistical association of individual TCRs with disease status, and machine learning to predict cytomegalovirus infection status. A later analysis re-analyzed previously published TCR beta repertoires from roughly 600 donors and added high-resolution HLA genotyping to study TCR occurrence patterns. The later analysis used no new phenotypic data to find candidate immune exposures, relying instead on TCR beta sequences and their occurrence across donors. To decide whether each TCR beta V gene segment behaved as functional or pseudogenic, an earlier analysis of several hundred of the donors relied on high-throughput TCR beta sequencing. Alongside the repertoire data, information on donor age, sex, ethnicity and CMV serostatus was compiled. In a later genetic analysis, genome-wide SNP genotypes for about three fifths of the 666 donors were used, and that subset was treated as a discovery cohort. All discovery cohort repertoires had been generated using a single sequencing platform. Both class I and class II loci were covered by HLA typing, at four-digit resolution. The number of donors typed differed by locus, with 629-630 for A, B, C, DRB1 and DQB1, more than 500 for DQA1, 600 to 610 for DPA1, and over 400 for DPB1. A few DR-DQ haplotypes were treated as single units for association and clustering because of strong linkage in the cohort. Among some 400 genotyped donors of the cohort, an average of approximately 250,000 unique TCR beta nucleotide sequences were sequenced per donor, 15% to 20% of them non-productive.

The library was built by means of the immunoSEQ multiplex PCR assay. The multiplex PCR relied on a mix of 60 forward primers for TCR Vbeta segments and 13 reverse primers for TCR Jbeta segments. The CDR3 region of rearranged TCR beta genes was amplified from genomic DNA with a multiplex PCR assay. The Illumina HiSeq System was used to sequence the amplified TCR beta libraries as 87-base-pair reads. Processing in the source paper ran as follows. A later analysis tallied around 82 million unique TCR beta chains across the 700 or so repertoires, and around 12 million of those chains were shared by two or more donors. Raw reads were error-corrected and collapsed into unique sequences with a nearest-neighbor algorithm that merged closely related sequences to remove PCR and sequencing errors. CDR3 sequences were aligned to IMGT reference sequences to assign V, D and J gene segments. Each retained sequence needed at least a six-nucleotide match to both a V gene segment and a J gene segment. Rearrangements were classified as productive when the CDR3 lacked stop codons and remained in frame with V and J, and all other rearrangements were classified as non-productive. Following IMGT convention, CDR3 was defined as the stretch from the second conserved V-encoded cysteine up to the conserved J-encoded phenylalanine. The earlier analysis of about 500 of the donors excluded sequences that lacked an unambiguous match to a single V gene segment. An earlier analysis of a few hundred of the donors called V segments functional above 56.7% productive rearrangements and segregating when the between-donor standard deviation exceeded 5%. To diagnose cytomegalovirus status from the catalog of TCR beta chain sequences, a statistical classification framework was built. V and J gene assignment, in a later analysis, came from comparing TCR nucleotide sequences with IMGT/GENE-DB human TR gene sequences. Using the TCRdist pipeline, a later analysis assigned CDR3 sequences along with most-parsimonious VDJ recombination scenarios. A later analysis defined each TCR beta chain by its CDR3 amino acid sequence plus V-gene family, and excluded reads lacking a unique V-gene family. To address suspected cross-contamination and a sequencing artifact, a later analysis removed around 590 highly shared, low-generation-probability nucleotide sequences. A later analysis calculated a clonal expansion index for each public chain from normalized within-repertoire ranks of inferred template counts. A later analysis computed generation probabilities with a VDJ recombination model fitted to out-of-frame rearrangements, and checked the results against IGoR. Hypergeometric tests were used in a later analysis to score TCR-TCR, TCR-HLA and TCR-CMV co-occurrence, with a repertoire-size bias correction applied to the TCR pairs. To estimate false discovery rates, a later analysis permuted the HLA or CMV assignments 20 times. In a later analysis, co-occurring TCRs were grouped using DBSCAN, with TCRdist sequence similarity added in when clustering inside HLA-allele-positive subsets. For co-occurrence clustering, repertoires with fewer than 30,000 or more than 120,000 public chains were excluded, along with roughly 5 repertoires with anomalous nucleotide sharing. The source is immuneACCESS, and TCRdb retained only in-frame sequences with V and J called. Part of the clones is not carried over; for the studies checked, unresolved V genes explain less than half of this, and the remainder is unexplained. That table furnishes V, J and clone size, whereas the DNA furnished D and trimming. The sample has 40,000 or so clones on record. The top ten clones comprise less than 1.5% of the sample.

General findings and caveats noted by the study authors: A later analysis found that most CMV-associated TCR beta chains appeared HLA-restricted, with HLA associations seemingly driven largely by CMV exposure. An earlier analysis of approximately 530 of the donors showed that most TCR beta V segments appeared in productive rearrangements either about 87% or about 30% of the time, which broadly matched IMGT annotations. This cohort had only TCR beta chains sequenced, and the lack of alpha or paired-chain data limited which features could be detected. A further reported finding was that TCR beta sequences accurately predicted the HLA-A and HLA-B alleles for most subjects in the first cohort. CMV serostatus was the only immune exposure information available for the cohort. Presence/absence analyses assumed roughly uniform sequencing depth across donors, an assumption that may not hold. It was suggested by the authors that the approach could potentially be generalized to other disease states and immunological phenotypes. In a later analysis, several top co-occurrence clusters were reported to appear linked to parvovirus B19, influenza, CMV and Epstein-Barr virus. V-gene and J-gene trimming of TCR beta chains was associated with a missense DCLRE1C variant in a later genetic analysis, and the association was replicated in an independent cohort. A later analysis found that TCR association rates varied across HLA loci, with DRB1 alleles showing the most associated TCRs and HLA-C alleles the fewest. When HLA alleles, especially DR and DQ, strongly co-occurred, attributing TCR associations to individual alleles was difficult. In vitro tests confirmed that a few of the cytomegalovirus-associated TCR beta chains recognize cytomegalovirus antigens. Compared with equally common non-associated chains, HLA-associated TCR beta chains in a later analysis were more clonally expanded and had lower generation probabilities. Because the 87-base-pair reads could not distinguish some IMGT-functional V segments, including TRBV6-2 and TRBV6-3, those segments were excluded. Most TCR sequences were observed very rarely across donors, whereas some public TCRs were present in many individuals. The study listed 150 to 200 TCR beta chains as associated with cytomegalovirus. The sequencing pipeline was judged likely to have produced a cluster of highly shared sequence variants as a technical artifact. At a false discovery rate of 0.05, a later analysis linked around 15,000 TCR beta sequences to specific HLA alleles. In both the original and validation cohorts, the classifier was reported to diagnose cytomegalovirus status with high specificity and sensitivity. In a later genetic analysis, fewer N-insertions in productive TCRs were reported among donors in an Asian-associated ancestry cluster than the roughly 700-donor mean. Correlated functional status among segregating V segments might reflect linkage disequilibrium, but an unknown experimental factor could not be ruled out. Over 15 rarely observed V segments, including chromosome 9 orphons, were excluded from the earlier analysis of about 600 of the donors because counts were too low. Because HLA typing was unavailable for some donors at each locus, only the typed subset was used in association tests.

The cohort comprised more than 550 healthy bone marrow donors. At the time of sampling, all cohort members were nominally healthy, though unrecorded immune exposures were likely present. The donor was CMV seronegative and was included in the group of about 400 seronegative cohort members. A peripheral blood sample was provided by each donor, and peripheral blood mononuclear cells were used for TCR beta sequencing. The Qiagen DNeasy Blood Extraction Kit was used to extract genomic DNA from the blood cell samples. The chain joins TRBV6-5 to TRBJ1-1, with a weak D call of TRBD1 (5 bases match). This clonotype was sampled from a man aged 25 to 40 in good health and CMV-seronegative. The specimen was PBMCs. This receptor carries the CDR3 CASSPRGGSGTEAFF. The base sequence is TGTGCCAGCAGTCCCCGGGGGGGGTCGGGCACTGAAGCTTTCTTT.